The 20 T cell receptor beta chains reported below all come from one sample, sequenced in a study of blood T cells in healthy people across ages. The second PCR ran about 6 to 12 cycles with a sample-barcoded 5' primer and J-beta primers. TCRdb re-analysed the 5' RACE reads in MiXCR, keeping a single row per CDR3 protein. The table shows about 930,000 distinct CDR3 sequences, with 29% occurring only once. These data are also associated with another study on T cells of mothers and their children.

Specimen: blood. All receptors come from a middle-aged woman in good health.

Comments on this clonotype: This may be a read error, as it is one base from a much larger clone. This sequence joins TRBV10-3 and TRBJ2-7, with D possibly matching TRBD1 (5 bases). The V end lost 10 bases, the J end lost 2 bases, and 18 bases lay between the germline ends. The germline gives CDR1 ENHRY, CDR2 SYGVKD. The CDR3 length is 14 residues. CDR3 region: CATRDSLSTYEQYF. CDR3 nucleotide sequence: TGTGCCACCAGAGACAGCTTAAGCACCTACGAGCAGTACTTC.

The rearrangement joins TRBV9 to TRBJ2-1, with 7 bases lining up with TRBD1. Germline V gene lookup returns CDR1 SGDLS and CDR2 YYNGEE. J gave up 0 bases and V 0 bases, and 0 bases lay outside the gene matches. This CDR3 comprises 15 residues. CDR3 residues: CASSVGTGSYNEQFF. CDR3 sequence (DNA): TGTGCCAGCAGCGTAGGGACAGGCTCCTACAATGAGCAGTTCTTC.

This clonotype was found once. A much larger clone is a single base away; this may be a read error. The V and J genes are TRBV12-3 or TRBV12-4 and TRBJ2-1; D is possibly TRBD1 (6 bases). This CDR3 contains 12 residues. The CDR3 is CASSPDWGHWYF. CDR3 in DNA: TGTGCCAGCAGTCCGGACTGGGGGCATTGGTACTTC.

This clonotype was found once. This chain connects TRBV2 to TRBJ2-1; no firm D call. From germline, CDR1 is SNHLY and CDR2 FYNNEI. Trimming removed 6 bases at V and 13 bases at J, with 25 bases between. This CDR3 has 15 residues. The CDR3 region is CASRSYRKDPETQFF. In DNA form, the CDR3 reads TGTGCCAGCAGATCCTACCGAAAGGATCCAGAGACCCAGTTCTTC.

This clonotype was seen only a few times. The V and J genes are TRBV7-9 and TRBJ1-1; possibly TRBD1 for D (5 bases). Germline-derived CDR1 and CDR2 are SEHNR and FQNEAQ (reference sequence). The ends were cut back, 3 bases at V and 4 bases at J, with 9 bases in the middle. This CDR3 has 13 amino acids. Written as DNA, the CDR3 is TGTGCCAGCAGCTTTGGGGGGGTCACTGAAGCTTTCTTT. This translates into CASSFGGVTEAFF.

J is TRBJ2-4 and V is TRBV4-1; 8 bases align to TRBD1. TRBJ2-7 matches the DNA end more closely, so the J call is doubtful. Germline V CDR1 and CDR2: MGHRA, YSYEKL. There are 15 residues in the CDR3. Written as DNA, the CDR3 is TGCGCCAGCAGCCGACAAGCCCAGGGGGCGATCGAGCAGTACTTC. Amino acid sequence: CASSRQAQGAIEQYF.

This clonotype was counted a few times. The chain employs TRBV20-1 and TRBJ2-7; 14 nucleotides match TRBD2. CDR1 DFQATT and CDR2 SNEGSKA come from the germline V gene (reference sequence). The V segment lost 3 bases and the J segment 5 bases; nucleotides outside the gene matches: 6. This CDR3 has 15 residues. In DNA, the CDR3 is TGCAGTGCTAGGACGACTAGCGGGGGGGACCACGAGCAGTACTTC. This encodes CSARTTSGGDHEQYF.

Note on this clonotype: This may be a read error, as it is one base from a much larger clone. The CDR3 DNA is TGTGCCAGCAGCGTACGGGGGGAATACAATGAGCAGTGCTTC. Its protein product is CASSVRGEYNEQCF. The chain links TRBV9 to TRBJ2-1; 7 nucleotides align to TRBD2. The length of the CDR3 is 14 residues. Germline V gene lookup returns CDR1 SGDLS and CDR2 YYNGEE.

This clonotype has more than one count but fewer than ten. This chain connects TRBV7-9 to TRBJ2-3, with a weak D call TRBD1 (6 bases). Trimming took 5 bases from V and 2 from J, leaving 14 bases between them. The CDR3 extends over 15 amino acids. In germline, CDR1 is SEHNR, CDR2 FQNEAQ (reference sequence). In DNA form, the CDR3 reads TGTGCCAGCAGCCCAGGGGCCTACTTCACAGATACGCAGTATTTT. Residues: CASSPGAYFTDTQYF.

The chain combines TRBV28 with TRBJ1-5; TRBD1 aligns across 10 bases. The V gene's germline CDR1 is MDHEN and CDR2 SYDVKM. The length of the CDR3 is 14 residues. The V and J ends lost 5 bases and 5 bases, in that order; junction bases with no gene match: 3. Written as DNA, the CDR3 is TGTGCCAGCAGTACGGGACAGGGGTATCAGCCCCAGCATTTT. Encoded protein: CASSTGQGYQPQHF.

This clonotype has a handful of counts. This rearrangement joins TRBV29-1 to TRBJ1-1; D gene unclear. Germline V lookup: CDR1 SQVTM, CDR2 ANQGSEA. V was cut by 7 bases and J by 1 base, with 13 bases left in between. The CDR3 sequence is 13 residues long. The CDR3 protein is CSADVEGNTEAFF. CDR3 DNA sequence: TGCAGCGCGGATGTAGAGGGGAACACTGAAGCTTTCTTT. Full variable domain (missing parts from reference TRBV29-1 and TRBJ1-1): SAVISQKPSRDICQRGTSLTIQCQVDSQVTMMFWYRQQPGQSLTLIATANQGSEATYESGFVIDKFPISRPNLTFSTLTVSNMSPEDSSIYLCSADVEGNTEAFFGQGTRLTVV.

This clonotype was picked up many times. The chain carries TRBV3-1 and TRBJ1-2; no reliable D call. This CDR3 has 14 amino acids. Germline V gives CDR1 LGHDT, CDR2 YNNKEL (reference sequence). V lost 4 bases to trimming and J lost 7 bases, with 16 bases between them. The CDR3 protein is CASSPDGDWRGYTF. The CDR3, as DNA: TGTGCCAGCAGCCCTGACGGGGATTGGCGTGGCTACACCTTC.

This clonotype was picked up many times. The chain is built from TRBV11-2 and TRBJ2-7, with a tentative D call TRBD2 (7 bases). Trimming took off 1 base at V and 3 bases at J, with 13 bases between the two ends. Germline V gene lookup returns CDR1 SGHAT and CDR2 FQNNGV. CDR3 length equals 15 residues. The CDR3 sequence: CASSLGGGVGYEQYF. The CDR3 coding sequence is TGTGCCAGCAGCTTAGGAGGGGGGGTAGGCTACGAGCAGTACTTC. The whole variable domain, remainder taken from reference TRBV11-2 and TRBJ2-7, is EAGVAQSPRYKIIEKRQSVAFWCNPISGHATLYWYQQILGQGPKLLIQFQNNGVVDDSQLPKDRFSAERLKGVDSTLKIQPAKLEDSAVYLCASSLGGGVGYEQYFGPGTRLTVT.

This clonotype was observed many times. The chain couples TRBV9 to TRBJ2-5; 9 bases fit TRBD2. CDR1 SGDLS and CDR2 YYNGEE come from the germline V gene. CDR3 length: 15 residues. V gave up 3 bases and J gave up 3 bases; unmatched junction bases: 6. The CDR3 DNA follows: TGTGCCAGCAGCGGATACCTAGCGGGGAAAGAGACCCAGTACTTC. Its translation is CASSGYLAGKETQYF.

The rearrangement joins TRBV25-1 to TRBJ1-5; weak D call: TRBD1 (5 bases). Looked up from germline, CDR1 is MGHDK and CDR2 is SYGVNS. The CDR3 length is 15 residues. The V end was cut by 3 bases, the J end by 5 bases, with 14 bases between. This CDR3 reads CASSEAGKVDQPQHF. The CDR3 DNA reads TGTGCCAGCAGTGAGGCAGGGAAGGTCGATCAGCCCCAGCATTTT.

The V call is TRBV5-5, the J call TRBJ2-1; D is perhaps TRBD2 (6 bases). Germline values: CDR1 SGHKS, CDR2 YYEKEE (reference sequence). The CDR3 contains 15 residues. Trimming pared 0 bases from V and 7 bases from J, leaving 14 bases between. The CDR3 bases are TGTGCCAGCAGCTTGGCAGGACGGGAGAATAATGAGCAGTTCTTC. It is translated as CASSLAGRENNEQFF.

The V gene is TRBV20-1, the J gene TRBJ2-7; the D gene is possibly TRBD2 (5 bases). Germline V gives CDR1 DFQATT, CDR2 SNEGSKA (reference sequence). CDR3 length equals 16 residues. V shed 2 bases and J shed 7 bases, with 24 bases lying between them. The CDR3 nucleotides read TGCAGTGCTAGAAGGACGAGTTCGGGCCGAAGGAGGGAGCAGTACTTC. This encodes CSARRTSSGRRREQYF.

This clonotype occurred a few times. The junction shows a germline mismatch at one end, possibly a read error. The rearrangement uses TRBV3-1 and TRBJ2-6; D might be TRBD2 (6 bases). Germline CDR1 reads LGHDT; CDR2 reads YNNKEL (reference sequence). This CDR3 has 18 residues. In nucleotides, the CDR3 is TGTGCCAGCAGCCCGGACCGGGGGATGGGTTCTGGGGCCAACGTCCCGACTTTC. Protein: CASSPDRGMGSGANVPTF.

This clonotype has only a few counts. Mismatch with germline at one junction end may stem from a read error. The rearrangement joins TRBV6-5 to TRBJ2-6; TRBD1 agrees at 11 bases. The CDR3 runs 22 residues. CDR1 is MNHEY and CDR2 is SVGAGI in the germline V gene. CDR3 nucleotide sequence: TGTGCCAGCAGTTACTCCGTGGGGACAGGGGGTTTCCGAAGCTCTGGGGCCAACGTCCGGACTTTC. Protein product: CASSYSVGTGGFRSSGANVRTF.

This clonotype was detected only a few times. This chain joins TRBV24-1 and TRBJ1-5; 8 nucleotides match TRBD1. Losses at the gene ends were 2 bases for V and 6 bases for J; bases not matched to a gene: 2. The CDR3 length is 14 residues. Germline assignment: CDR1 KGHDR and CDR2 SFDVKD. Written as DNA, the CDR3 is TGTGCCACCAGTGATTGGACAGGGCGTCAGCCCCAGCATTTT. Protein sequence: CATSDWTGRQPQHF.